This paragraph reports one TCR beta chain. The record originates from a study of blood T cells in healthy people across ages. The germline V gene encodes CDR1 GTSNPN and CDR2 SVGIG (reference sequence). The CDR3 has 15 amino acids. A second about 7 to 11 cycle PCR used barcoded and J-beta primers. Researchers report that a template-switch adaptor with 12 random nucleotides tagged each cDNA molecule. TCRdb passed the 5' RACE reads through MiXCR, listing each CDR3 protein once. The sample holds roughly 800,000 distinct CDR3 sequences, under 30% seen once. Another study also made use of these data, one on T cells of mothers and their children.

The sample comprised blood. The chain employs TRBV30 and TRBJ2-7; 8 bases agree with TRBD2. The J call is doubtful: the DNA matches TRBJ2-1 better. The source is a boy between 10 and 17 years old in good health. The CDR3: CAWGESGGTYNEQFF. In DNA form, the CDR3 reads TGTGCCTGGGGTGAAAGCGGGGGTACCTACAATGAGCAGTTCTTC.